The 24 T cell receptor beta chains reported below all come from one sample, sequenced in a study of cytomegalovirus exposure and HLA in healthy donors. It was with 60 Vbeta and 13 Jbeta primers that the PCR ran. The table came from immunoSEQ multiplex PCR; TCRdb's copy has only in-frame clones and leaves some out. The sample yields approximately 110,000 clones, 15% to 19% seen once. The sequencing sample was made of PBMCs. These receptors originate from a young woman in good health and CMV-seronegative.

About this clone: No conserved phenylalanine or tryptophan is present at the end of the CDR3, so a read error is the likely explanation. Because the CDR3's place on the DNA is in doubt, the DNA is left out and the CDR3 is given as listed by TCRdb. The chain is built from TRBV11-2 and TRBJ1-2; no check of the table's D call, TRBD1, against the DNA was made. The CDR3 adds up to 12 amino acids, both ends counted. Germline V gives CDR1 SGHAT, CDR2 FQNNGV. CDR3 sequence reads: CASSSTGGVGVL.

The chain employs TRBV5-1 and TRBJ1-1; possibly TRBD1 for D (5 bases). Between the trimmed V and J ends, which lost 3 bases and 3 bases, there was a span of 12 bases. The CDR3 is 14 residues long. Germline CDR1 is SGHRS and CDR2 is YFSETQ. The CDR3 region is CASSWGVLDTEAFF. For the CDR3, the DNA is TGCGCCAGCAGCTGGGGGGTTTTGGACACTGAAGCTTTCTTT. The full variable domain, with the rest looked up from reference TRBV5-1 and TRBJ1-1, is KAGVTQTPRYLIKTRGQQVTLSCSPISGHRSVSWYQQTPGQGLQFLFEYFSETQRNKGNFPGRFSGRQFSNSRSEMNVSTLELGDSALYLCASSWGVLDTEAFFGQGTRLTVV.

The CDR3 protein is CASSLDRLAGGGYEQFF. CDR3 in DNA: TGTGCCAGCAGCTTAGACAGGCTAGCGGGAGGCGGGTATGAGCAGTTCTTC. This chain connects TRBV7-2 to TRBJ2-1; 11 positions match TRBD2. The germline CDR1 and CDR2 sequences are SGHTA and FQGNSA. The CDR3 runs to 17 residues. The V gene end was trimmed by 1 base and the J gene end by 8 bases; junction bases not matched to a gene: 10.

J is TRBJ2-1 and V is TRBV4-3; D is perhaps TRBD2 (6 bases). CDR3 size: 18 residues. V was trimmed by 3 bases and J by 9 bases, leaving 27 bases between them. Germline V CDR1 and CDR2: LGHNA, YSLEER. The DNA for the CDR3 is TGCGCCAGCAGCCAGGACCCCTCGGGGCGGGGCCCCGGGATTGAGCAGTTCTTC. Translated: CASSQDPSGRGPGIEQFF.

On this clone itself: This sample also contains other DNA sequences that code for the same CDR3. This sequence joins TRBV28 and TRBJ1-4, with 7 bases identical to TRBD1. After removal of 2 bases from V and 5 bases from J, the junction contained 2 bases not matched to a gene. The CDR3 is 14 residues long. Germline V lookup: CDR1 MDHEN, CDR2 SYDVKM. CDR3 sequence: CASSLQGVNEKLFF. The CDR3 DNA is TGTGCCAGCAGTTTACAGGGGGTGAATGAAAAACTGTTTTTT.

This clone occurred a few times. V is TRBV2 and J is TRBJ1-3; D possibly corresponds to TRBD1 (5 bases). The CDR3 extends over 17 amino acids. CDR1 SNHLY and CDR2 FYNNEI come from the germline V gene. Trimming took off 3 bases at V and 1 base at J, with 16 bases between the two ends. The CDR3 DNA reads as TGTGCCAGCAGTGATGAGTCAATCAGGGTATCTGGAAACACCATATATTTT. Protein sequence: CASSDESIRVSGNTIYF.

This clone has more than one count but fewer than ten. V is TRBV18 and J is TRBJ2-7; 9 nucleotides align to TRBD2. The CDR3 covers 15 residues. CDR1 KGHSH and CDR2 LQKENI come from the germline V gene. V lost 5 bases and J lost 5; bases outside the gene matches: 10. CDR3 residues: CASSFSGSPPHEQYF. The CDR3 coding sequence is TGTGCCAGCTCATTTAGCGGGAGCCCCCCCCACGAGCAGTACTTC.

The CDR3 loop reads CSVPGADGGYTF. DNA of the CDR3: TGCAGCGTTCCAGGGGCGGATGGTGGCTACACCTTC. The chain carries TRBV29-1 and TRBJ1-2; maybe TRBD1 (6 bases). Per the germline V gene, CDR1 is SQVTM and CDR2 is ANQGSEA. This CDR3 contains 12 residues. V was shortened by 5 bases and J by 7 bases, with 14 bases between the two germline ends.

The V and J genes are TRBV7-6 and TRBJ2-7; tentative D call: TRBD1 (6 bases). Trimming pared 5 bases from V and 2 bases from J, leaving 10 bases between. Germline loops: CDR1 SGHVS, CDR2 FNYEAQ. CDR3 length: 13 amino acids. The CDR3 DNA sequence: TGTGCCAGCAGCCGGCGACAGGCCTACGAGCAGTACTTC. This gives the protein CASSRRQAYEQYF.

This chain links TRBV14 with TRBJ2-7; 11 bases line up with TRBD2. Germline V CDR1 and CDR2: SGHDN, FVKESK. The V segment lost 4 bases and the J segment 6 bases; nucleotides outside the gene matches: 2. CDR3 size: 13 residues. CDR3 nucleotides: TGTGCCAGCAGCCTAGCGGGAGGGACCGAGCAGTACTTC. Translation: CASSLAGGTEQYF.

This clone turned up a few times. The chain combines TRBV15 with TRBJ2-3; D may be TRBD2 (7 bases). Germline loops: CDR1 LNHNV, CDR2 YYDKDF (reference sequence). The CDR3 extends over 13 amino acids. The V end lost 8 bases, the J end lost 4 bases, and 13 bases lay between the germline ends. CDR3 sequence (DNA): TGTGCCACCGAAGGCGGGGGCGCAGATACGCAGTATTTT. It yields the protein CATEGGGADTQYF.

The chain has TRBV5-1 and TRBJ2-7; D may be TRBD2 (6 bases). The CDR3 contains 15 residues. Germline CDR1 SGHRS, CDR2 YFSETQ. Trimming pared 1 base from V and 7 bases from J, leaving 18 bases between. The CDR3 region has the DNA TGCGCCAGCAGCTTGTCCAGGGCCCCGGAGGGGGAGCAGTACTTC. Amino acid sequence: CASSLSRAPEGEQYF.

The chain couples TRBV28 to TRBJ1-5; 9 bases match TRBD1. V gave up 6 bases and J gave up 5 bases; unmatched junction bases: 8. This CDR3 region has 15 residues. CDR1 MDHEN and CDR2 SYDVKM come from the germline V gene. The CDR3 reads CASRPGQGYYQPQHF. The DNA for the CDR3 is TGTGCCAGCAGACCGGGACAGGGATACTATCAGCCCCAGCATTTT.

The CDR3 DNA reads TGTGCCAGCAGGGCAGGGGGCACCTTCTCCTACGAGCAGTACTTC. Amino acids: CASRAGGTFSYEQYF. The chain links TRBV7-7 to TRBJ2-7, with 8 bases aligning to TRBD1. The germline V gene has CDR1 SSHAT and CDR2 FNYEAQ (reference sequence). CDR3 size: 15 residues. The V gene end was trimmed by 6 bases and the J gene end by 0 bases; junction bases not matched to a gene: 7.

The CDR3 coding sequence is TGTGCCAGCAGTTACTCGTCGGGGAACGAGCAGTACTTC. Its protein is CASSYSSGNEQYF. The V and J genes are TRBV6-5 and TRBJ2-7; possible D gene TRBD2, 5 bases. CDR1 and CDR2 (germline): MNHEY, SVGAGI. The CDR3 totals 13 residues. Trimming removed 0 bases from V and 5 bases from J, with 8 bases in between.

This clone occurred a few times. The chain employs TRBV4-2 and TRBJ1-3; the D gene is possibly TRBD1 (5 bases). This CDR3 spans 15 amino acids. V was cut by 0 bases and J by 0 bases, with 6 bases left in between. The germline CDR1 and CDR2 sequences are LGHNA and YNFKEQ. The CDR3 nucleotides read TGTGCCAGCAGCCAAGAAGGGGCCTCTGGAAACACCATATATTTT. Amino acid sequence: CASSQEGASGNTIYF.

The table lists this clone with a few counts. The chain is built from TRBV28 and TRBJ2-7; D unresolved. The V and J ends lost 3 bases and 5 bases respectively, with 14 bases between them. CDR1 is MDHEN, CDR2 SYDVKM, per germline. This CDR3 has 14 residues. CDR3 DNA: TGTGCCAGCAGTTTCTATGTGACACTTGACGAGCAGTACTTC. It translates to CASSFYVTLDEQYF.

The chain joins TRBV19 to TRBJ1-2; 7 bases are a match to TRBD1. The V and J ends lost 7 bases and 4 bases, in that order; junction bases with no gene match: 6. The CDR3 sequence is 13 residues long. Germline loops: CDR1 LNHDA, CDR2 SQIVND (reference sequence). The CDR3 sequence is CASTTRGFYGYTF. The CDR3 coding sequence is TGTGCCAGTACCACCAGGGGGTTCTATGGCTACACCTTC.

The chain has TRBV9 and TRBJ2-3; 13 nucleotides agree with TRBD2. The CDR3 sequence is 16 residues long. CDR1 SGDLS and CDR2 YYNGEE come from the germline V gene. The trim removed 3 bases at V and 5 bases at J, leaving 6 bases unmatched. This CDR3 is CASSAYTSGGEDTQYF. For the CDR3, the DNA is TGTGCCAGCAGCGCGTACACTAGCGGGGGGGAAGATACGCAGTATTTT. The entire variable domain, with the rest obtained from reference TRBV9 and TRBJ2-3, is as follows: DSGVTQTPKHLITATGQRVTLRCSPRSGDLSVYWYQQSLDQGLQFLIQYYNGEERAKGNILERFSAQQFPDLHSELNLSSLELGDSALYFCASSAYTSGGEDTQYFGPGTRLTVL.

This clone was seen only a few times. This rearrangement joins TRBV9 to TRBJ1-6, with TRBD1 matching over 7 bases. V gave up 0 bases and J gave up 11 bases; unmatched junction bases: 5. Germline CDR1 SGDLS, CDR2 YYNGEE. This CDR3 spans 14 amino acids. DNA for the CDR3: TGTGCCAGCAGCGTAGAGGACAGGCGGACACCCCTCCACTTT. Encoded protein: CASSVEDRRTPLHF.

The chain carries TRBV5-8 and TRBJ1-1, with 10 bases identical to TRBD1. Germline V CDR1 and CDR2: SGHTS, YDEGEE. Trimming took 3 bases from V and 3 from J; bases not matched to a gene: 8. The CDR3 contains 16 residues. For the CDR3, the DNA is TGTGCCAGCAGCTGGGGGGACAGGGGAGTTCACACTGAAGCTTTCTTT. Its translation is CASSWGDRGVHTEAFF.

Turning to this clone: The junction and the germline gene differ at one end; a read error may be behind it. The chain employs TRBV29-1 and TRBJ1-1; D is ambiguous. The germline V gene has CDR1 SQVTM and CDR2 ANQGSEA. The CDR3 contains 11 residues. The CDR3 here is CSVEGGLEAFF. The DNA of the CDR3 is TGCAGCGTGGAAGGAGGCCTTGAAGCTTTCTTT.

The chain is built from TRBV5-6 and TRBJ2-6; 7 positions match TRBD1. This CDR3 region has 18 residues. Germline values: CDR1 SGHDT, CDR2 YYEEEE. Trimming at V came to 0 bases and at J to 3 bases, leaving 9 bases not matched to a gene. Here the CDR3 DNA reads TGTGCCAGCAGCTTGGAGAGGGGGCGCTTTAGTGGGGCCAACGTCCTGACTTTC. Its protein product is CASSLERGRFSGANVLTF.

V gene TRBV5-6 combines with J gene TRBJ1-1; D perhaps matches TRBD1 (5 bases). This CDR3 region has 15 residues. V was pared by 0 bases and J by 4 bases, with 13 bases between. CDR1 and CDR2 (germline): SGHDT, YYEEEE. CDR3: CASSLVAGPATEAFF. In nucleotides, the CDR3 is TGTGCCAGCAGCTTGGTGGCAGGGCCGGCCACTGAAGCTTTCTTT.